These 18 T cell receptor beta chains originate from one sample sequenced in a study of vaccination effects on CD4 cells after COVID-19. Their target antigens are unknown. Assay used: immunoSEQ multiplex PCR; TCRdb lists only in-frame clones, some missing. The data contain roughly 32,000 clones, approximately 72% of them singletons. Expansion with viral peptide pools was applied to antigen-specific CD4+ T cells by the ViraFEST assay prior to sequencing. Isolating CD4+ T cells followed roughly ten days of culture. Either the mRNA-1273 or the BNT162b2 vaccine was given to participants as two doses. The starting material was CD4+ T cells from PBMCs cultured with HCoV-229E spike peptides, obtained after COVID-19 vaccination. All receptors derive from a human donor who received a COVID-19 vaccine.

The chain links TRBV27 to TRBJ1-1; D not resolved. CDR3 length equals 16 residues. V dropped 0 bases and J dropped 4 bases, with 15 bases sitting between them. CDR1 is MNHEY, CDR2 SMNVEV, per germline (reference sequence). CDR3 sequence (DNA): TGTGCCAGCAGTTTATCGGTGTCTCCCGTTGTCACTGAAGCTTTCTTT. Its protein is CASSLSVSPVVTEAFF.

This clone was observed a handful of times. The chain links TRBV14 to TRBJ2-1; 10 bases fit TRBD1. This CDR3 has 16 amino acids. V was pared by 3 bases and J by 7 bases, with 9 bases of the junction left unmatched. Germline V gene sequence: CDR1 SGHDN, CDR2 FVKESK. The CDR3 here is CASSHSRGTGENEQFF. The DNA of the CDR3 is TGTGCCAGCAGCCACTCCAGGGGGACAGGGGAGAATGAGCAGTTCTTC.

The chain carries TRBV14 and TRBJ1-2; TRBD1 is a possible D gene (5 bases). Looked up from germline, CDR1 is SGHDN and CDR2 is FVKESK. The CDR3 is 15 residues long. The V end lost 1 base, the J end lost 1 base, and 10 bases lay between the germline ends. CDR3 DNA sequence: TGTGCCAGCAGCCAAGGGGGGAACGTTAACTATGGCTACACCTTC. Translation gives CASSQGGNVNYGYTF.

The CDR3 here is CASTRYAGQGGDTQYF. The CDR3 DNA follows: TGCGCCAGCACTCGATATGCGGGACAGGGTGGAGATACGCAGTATTTT. This chain links TRBV10-2 with TRBJ2-3; 9 bases align to TRBD1. This CDR3 has 16 residues. Germline V gene data show CDR1 as WSHSY and CDR2 as SAAADI. Trimming took 7 bases from V and 5 from J; bases not matched to a gene: 13.

In nucleotides, the CDR3 is TGTGCCAGCAGTTTAACCCGCCAAACAGGGGTTTATTTTTGTTTTTATGAAAAACTGTTTTTT. The encoded protein is CASSLTRQTGVYFCFYEKLFF. The chain is built from TRBV27 and TRBJ1-4; 7 bases line up with TRBD1. The CDR3 loop spans 21 amino acids. Germline V gene lookup returns CDR1 MNHEY and CDR2 SMNVEV (reference sequence). Trimming removed 2 bases from V and 6 bases from J; junction bases left unmatched: 24. Full variable domain (remainder filled in from reference TRBV27 and TRBJ1-4): EAQVTQNPRYLITVTGKKLTVTCSQNMNHEYMSWYRQDPGLGLRQIYYSMNVEVTDKGDVPEGYKVSRKEKRNFPLILESPSPNQTSLYFCASSLTRQTGVYFCFYEKLFFGSGTQLSVL.

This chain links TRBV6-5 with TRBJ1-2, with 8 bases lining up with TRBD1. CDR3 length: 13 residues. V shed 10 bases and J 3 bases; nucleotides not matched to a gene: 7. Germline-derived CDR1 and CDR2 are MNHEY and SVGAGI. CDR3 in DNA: TGTGCCATTGCGGACAGGGCGGACTATGGCTACACCTTC. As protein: CAIADRADYGYTF.

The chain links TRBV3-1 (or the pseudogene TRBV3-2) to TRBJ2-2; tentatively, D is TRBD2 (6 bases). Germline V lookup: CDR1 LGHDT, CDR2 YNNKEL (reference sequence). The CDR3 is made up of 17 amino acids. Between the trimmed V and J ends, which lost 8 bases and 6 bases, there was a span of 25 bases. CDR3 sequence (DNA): TGTGCCAGCCTGTCCGGGAGTTGGGGCGCCGAGGCCGGGGAGCTGTTTTTT. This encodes CASLSGSWGAEAGELFF.

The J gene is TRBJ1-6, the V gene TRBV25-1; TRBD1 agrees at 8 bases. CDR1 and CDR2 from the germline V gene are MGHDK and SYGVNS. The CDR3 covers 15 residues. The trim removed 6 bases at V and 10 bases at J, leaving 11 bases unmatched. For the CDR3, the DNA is TGTGCCAGCAGCAATCAGGGGGCAACAAGATCACCCCTCCACTTT. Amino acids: CASSNQGATRSPLHF.

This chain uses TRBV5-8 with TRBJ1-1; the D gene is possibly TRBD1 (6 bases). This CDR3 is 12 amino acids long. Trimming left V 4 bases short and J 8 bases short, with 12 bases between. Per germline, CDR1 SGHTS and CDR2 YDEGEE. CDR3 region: CASSQGLREAFF. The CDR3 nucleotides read TGTGCCAGCAGCCAGGGGCTTAGGGAAGCTTTCTTT. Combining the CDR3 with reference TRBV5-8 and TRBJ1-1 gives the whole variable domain EAGVTQSPTHLIKTRGQQATLRCSPISGHTSVYWYQQALGLGLQFLLWYDEGEERNRGNFPPRFSGRQFPNYSSELNVNALELEDSALYLCASSQGLREAFFGQGTRLTVV.

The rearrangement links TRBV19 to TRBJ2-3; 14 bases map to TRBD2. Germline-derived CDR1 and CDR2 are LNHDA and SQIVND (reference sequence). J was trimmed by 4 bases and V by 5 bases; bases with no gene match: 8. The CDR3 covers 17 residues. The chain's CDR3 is CASSGASGLAGADTQYF. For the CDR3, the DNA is TGTGCCAGTAGTGGAGCGTCGGGACTAGCGGGAGCAGATACGCAGTATTTT.

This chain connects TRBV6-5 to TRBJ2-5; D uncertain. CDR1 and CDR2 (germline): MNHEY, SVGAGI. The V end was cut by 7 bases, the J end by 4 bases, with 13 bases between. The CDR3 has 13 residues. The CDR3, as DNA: TGTGCCAGCAAGACCCACGCCGGAGAGACCCAGTACTTC. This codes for CASKTHAGETQYF.

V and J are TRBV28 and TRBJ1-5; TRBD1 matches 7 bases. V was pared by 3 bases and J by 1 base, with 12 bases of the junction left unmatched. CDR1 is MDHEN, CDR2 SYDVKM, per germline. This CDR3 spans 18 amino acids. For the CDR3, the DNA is TGTGCCAGCAGTTTTAGTCAGGGGGTGATGGGAAGCAATCAGCCCCAGCATTTT. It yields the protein CASSFSQGVMGSNQPQHF.

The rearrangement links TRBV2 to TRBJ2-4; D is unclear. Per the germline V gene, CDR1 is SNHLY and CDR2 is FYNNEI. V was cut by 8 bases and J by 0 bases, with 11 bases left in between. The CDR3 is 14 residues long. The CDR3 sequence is CASLSSLAKNIQYF. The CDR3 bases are TGTGCCAGCCTGTCATCCCTAGCCAAAAACATTCAGTACTTC.

CDR3 sequence (DNA): TGTGCCAGCAGTGCTCTCTGGTCGGGACAGGGCCGTCAGCCCCAGCATTTT. Protein product: CASSALWSGQGRQPQHF. This chain uses TRBV6-1 with TRBJ1-5; 9 bases match TRBD1. This CDR3 has 17 residues. The germline V gene encodes CDR1 MNHNS and CDR2 SASEGT. The junction had 13 bases not matched to a gene; V was cut back by 4 bases and J by 6 bases.

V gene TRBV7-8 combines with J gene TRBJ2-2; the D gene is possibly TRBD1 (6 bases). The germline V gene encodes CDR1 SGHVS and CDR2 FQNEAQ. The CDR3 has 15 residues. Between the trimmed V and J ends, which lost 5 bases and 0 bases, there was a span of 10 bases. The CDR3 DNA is TGTGCCAGCAGCCTGGGACAATCGAACACCGGGGAGCTGTTTTTT. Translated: CASSLGQSNTGELFF. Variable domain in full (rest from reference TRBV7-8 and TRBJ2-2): GAGVSQSPRYKVAKRGQDVALRCDPISGHVSLFWYQQALGQGPEFLTYFQNEAQLDKSGLPSDRFFAERPEGSVSTLKIQRTQQEDSAVYLCASSLGQSNTGELFFGEGSRLTVL.

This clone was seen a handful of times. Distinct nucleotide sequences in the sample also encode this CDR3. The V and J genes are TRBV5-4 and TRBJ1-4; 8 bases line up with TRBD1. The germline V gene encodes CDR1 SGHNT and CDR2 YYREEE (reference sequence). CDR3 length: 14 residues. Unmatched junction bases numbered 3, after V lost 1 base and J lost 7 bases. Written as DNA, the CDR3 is TGTGCCAGCAGCTTGCAGGGGGCCGGTGAAAAACTGTTTTTT. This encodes CASSLQGAGEKLFF. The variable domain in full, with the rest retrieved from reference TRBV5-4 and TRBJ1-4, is ETGVTQSPTHLIKTRGQQVTLRCSSQSGHNTVSWYQQALGQGPQFIFQYYREEENGRGNFPPRFSGLQFPNYSSELNVNALELDDSALYLCASSLQGAGEKLFFGSGTQLSVL.

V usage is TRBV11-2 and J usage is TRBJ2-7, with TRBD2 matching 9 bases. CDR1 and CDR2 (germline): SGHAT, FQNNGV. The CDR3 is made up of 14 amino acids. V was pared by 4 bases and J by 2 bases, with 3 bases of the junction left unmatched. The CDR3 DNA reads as TGTGCCAGCAGCTGGGCGGGAGGGCCCTACGAGCAGTACTTC. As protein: CASSWAGGPYEQYF.

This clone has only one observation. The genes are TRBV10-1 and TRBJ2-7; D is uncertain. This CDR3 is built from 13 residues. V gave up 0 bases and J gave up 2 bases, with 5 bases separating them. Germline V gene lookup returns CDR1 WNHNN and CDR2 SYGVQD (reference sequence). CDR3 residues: CASSESLTYEQYF. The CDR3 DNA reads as TGCGCCAGCAGTGAGTCACTCACCTACGAGCAGTACTTC.